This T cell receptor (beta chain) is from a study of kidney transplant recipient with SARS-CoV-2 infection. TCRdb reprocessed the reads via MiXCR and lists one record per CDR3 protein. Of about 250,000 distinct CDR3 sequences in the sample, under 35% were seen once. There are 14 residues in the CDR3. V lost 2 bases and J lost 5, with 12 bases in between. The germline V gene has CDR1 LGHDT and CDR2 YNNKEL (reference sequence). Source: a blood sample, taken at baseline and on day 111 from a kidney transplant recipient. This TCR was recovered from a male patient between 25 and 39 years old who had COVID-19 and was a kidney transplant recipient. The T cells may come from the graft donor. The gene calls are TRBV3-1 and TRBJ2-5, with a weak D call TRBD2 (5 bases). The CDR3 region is CASSQSPSRETQYF. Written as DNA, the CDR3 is TGTGCCAGCAGCCAATCTCCTAGCCGTGAGACCCAGTACTTC.